This T cell receptor (beta chain) was sequenced for a study of graft-versus-host responses after intestinal transplantation. Graft-derived tissue was subjected to processing to liberate intraepithelial and lamina propria lymphocytes. Germline loops: CDR1 SGDLS, CDR2 YYNGEE. The CDR3 runs 17 residues. V was trimmed by 3 bases and J by 5 bases, leaving 24 bases between them. Generated by immunoSEQ multiplex PCR, the TCRdb table keeps only in-frame clones and is missing some. Of nearly 30,000 clones listed, 80% were seen once; the top ten hold just over 3%. The chain carries TRBV9 and TRBJ2-7; D might be TRBD1 (5 bases). This clonotype was obtained from a human patient who received an intestinal transplant, so some T cells may come from the graft donor. The sample was ileum tissue, taken 98 days after intestinal transplantation. CDR3 region: CASSDPISVGDIDEQYF. The CDR3 nucleotides are TGTGCCAGCAGCGACCCAATATCTGTAGGGGATATCGACGAGCAGTACTTC.